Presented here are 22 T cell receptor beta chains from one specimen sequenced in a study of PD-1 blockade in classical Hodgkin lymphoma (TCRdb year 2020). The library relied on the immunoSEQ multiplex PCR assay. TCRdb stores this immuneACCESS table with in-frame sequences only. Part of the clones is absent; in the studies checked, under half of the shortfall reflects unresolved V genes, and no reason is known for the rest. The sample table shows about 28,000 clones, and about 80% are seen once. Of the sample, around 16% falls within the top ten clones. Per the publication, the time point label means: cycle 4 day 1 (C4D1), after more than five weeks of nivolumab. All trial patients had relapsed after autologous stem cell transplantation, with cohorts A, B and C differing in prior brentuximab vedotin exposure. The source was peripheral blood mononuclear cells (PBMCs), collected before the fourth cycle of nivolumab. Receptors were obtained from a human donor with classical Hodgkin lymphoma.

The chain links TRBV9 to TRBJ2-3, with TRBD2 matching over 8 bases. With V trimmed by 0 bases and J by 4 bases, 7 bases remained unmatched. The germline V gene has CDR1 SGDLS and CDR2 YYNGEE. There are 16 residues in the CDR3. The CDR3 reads CASSVGWTSSADTQYF. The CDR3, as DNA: TGTGCCAGCAGCGTAGGCTGGACTAGCAGTGCAGATACGCAGTATTTT. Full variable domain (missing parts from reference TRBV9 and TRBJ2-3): DSGVTQTPKHLITATGQRVTLRCSPRSGDLSVYWYQQSLDQGLQFLIQYYNGEERAKGNILERFSAQQFPDLHSELNLSSLELGDSALYFCASSVGWTSSADTQYFGPGTRLTVL.

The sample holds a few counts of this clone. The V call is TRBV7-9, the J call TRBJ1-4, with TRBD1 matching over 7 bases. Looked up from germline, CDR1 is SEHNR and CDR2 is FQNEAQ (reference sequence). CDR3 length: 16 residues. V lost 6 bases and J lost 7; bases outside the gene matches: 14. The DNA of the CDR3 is TGTGCCAGCAGACGGATTACAGGGGCGGGGAGTGAAAAACTGTTTTTT. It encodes CASRRITGAGSEKLFF.

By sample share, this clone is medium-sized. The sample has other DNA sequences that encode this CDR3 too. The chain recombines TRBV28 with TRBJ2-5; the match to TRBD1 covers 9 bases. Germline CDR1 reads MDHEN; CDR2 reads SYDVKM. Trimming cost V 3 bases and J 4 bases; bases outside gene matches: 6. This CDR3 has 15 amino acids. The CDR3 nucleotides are TGTGCCAGCAGTTTCGAACAGGGGGCCGGAGAGACCCAGTACTTC. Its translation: CASSFEQGAGETQYF.

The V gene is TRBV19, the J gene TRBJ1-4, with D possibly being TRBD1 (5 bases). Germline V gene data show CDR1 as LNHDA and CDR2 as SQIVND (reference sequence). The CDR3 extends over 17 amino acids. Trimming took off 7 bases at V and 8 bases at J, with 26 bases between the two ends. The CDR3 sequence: CASIPKPGLPTYEKLFF. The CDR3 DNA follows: TGTGCCAGTATTCCTAAGCCGGGACTCCCGACCTACGAAAAACTGTTTTTT.

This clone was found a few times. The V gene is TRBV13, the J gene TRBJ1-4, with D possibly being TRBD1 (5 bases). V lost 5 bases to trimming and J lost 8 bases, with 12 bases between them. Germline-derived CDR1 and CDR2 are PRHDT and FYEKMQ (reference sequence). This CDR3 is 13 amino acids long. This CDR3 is CASSQRDQEKLFF. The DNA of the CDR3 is TGTGCCAGCAGCCAAAGGGACCAGGAAAAACTGTTTTTT.

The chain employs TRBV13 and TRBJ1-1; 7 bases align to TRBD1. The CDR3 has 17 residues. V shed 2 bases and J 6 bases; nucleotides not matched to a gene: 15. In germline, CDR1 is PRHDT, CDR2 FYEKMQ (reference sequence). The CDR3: CASSLRRQGVGKAEAFF. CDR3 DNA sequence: TGTGCCAGCAGCTTACGGCGACAGGGAGTCGGTAAGGCTGAAGCTTTCTTT.

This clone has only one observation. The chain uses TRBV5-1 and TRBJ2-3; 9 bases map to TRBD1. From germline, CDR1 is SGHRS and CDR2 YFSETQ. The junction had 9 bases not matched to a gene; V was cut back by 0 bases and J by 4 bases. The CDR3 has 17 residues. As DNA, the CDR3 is TGCGCCAGCAGCTTGGATGGACAGGGGCCGGTGGCAGATACGCAGTATTTT. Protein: CASSLDGQGPVADTQYF.

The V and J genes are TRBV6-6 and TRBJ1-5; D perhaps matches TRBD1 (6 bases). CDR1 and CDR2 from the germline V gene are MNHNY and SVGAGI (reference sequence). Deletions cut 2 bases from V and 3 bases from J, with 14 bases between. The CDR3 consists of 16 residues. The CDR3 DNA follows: TGTGCCAGCAGTTACCCCACTTACAGGGACAATCAGCCCCAGCATTTT. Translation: CASSYPTYRDNQPQHF.

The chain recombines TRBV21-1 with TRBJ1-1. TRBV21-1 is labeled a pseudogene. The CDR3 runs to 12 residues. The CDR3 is CASSKTAERAFF. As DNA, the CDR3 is TGTGCCAGCAGCAAAACCGCGGAGCGGGCTTTCTTT.

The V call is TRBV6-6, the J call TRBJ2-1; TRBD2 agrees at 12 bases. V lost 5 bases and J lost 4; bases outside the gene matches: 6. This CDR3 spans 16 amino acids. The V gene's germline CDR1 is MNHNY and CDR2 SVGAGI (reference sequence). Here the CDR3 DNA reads TGTGCCAGCAGTGCTACTAGCGGGAGGCATTACAATGAGCAGTTCTTC. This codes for CASSATSGRHYNEQFF.

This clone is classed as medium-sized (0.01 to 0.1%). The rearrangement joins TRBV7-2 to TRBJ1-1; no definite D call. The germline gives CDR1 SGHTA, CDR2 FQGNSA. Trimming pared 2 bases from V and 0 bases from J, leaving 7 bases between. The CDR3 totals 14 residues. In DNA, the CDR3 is TGTGCCAGCAGCTTACAGCCTATGAACACTGAAGCTTTCTTT. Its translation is CASSLQPMNTEAFF.

CDR3 amino acids: CASRSTGGRGYGYTF. In nucleotides, the CDR3 is TGTGCCAGCAGATCAACAGGGGGGAGAGGGTATGGCTACACCTTC. This chain connects TRBV28 to TRBJ1-2, with TRBD1 matching 8 bases. The junction had 11 bases not matched to a gene; V was cut back by 6 bases and J by 5 bases. Germline CDR1 and CDR2: MDHEN and SYDVKM. The CDR3 runs 15 residues.

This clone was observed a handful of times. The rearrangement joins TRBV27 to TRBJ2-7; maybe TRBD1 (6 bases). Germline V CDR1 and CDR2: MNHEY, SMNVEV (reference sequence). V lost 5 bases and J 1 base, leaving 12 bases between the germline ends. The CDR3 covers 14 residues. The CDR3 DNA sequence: TGTGCCAGCAGTGCCACAGGGCAGTCCTACGAGCAGTACTTC. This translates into CASSATGQSYEQYF.

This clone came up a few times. The CDR3 bases are TGTGCCAGCAGCCCTGACAGCTACGAGCAGTACTTC. Translated, it gives CASSPDSYEQYF. The chain recombines TRBV28 with TRBJ2-7; possibly TRBD1 for D (5 bases). Germline lookup yields CDR1 MDHEN and CDR2 SYDVKM. Trimming cost V 6 bases and J 3 bases, with 9 bases left between them. The length of the CDR3 is 12 residues.

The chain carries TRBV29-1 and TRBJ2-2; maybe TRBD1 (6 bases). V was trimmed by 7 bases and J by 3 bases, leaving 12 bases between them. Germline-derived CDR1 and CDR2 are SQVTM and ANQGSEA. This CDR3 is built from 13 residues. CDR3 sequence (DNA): TGCAGCGGTATTAACAGGGACACCGGGGAGCTGTTTTTT. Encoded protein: CSGINRDTGELFF.

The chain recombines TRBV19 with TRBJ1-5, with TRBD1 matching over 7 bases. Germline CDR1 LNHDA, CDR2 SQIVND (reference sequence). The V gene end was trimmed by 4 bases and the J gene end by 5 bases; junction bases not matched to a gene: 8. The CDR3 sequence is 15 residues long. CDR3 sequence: CASSSDRVWDQPQHF. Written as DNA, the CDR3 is TGTGCCAGTAGTAGCGACAGGGTGTGGGATCAGCCCCAGCATTTT.

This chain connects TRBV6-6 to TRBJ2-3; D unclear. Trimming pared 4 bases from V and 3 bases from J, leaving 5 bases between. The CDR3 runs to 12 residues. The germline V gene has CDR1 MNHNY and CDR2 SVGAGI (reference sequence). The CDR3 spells CASSSLTDTQYF. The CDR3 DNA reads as TGTGCCAGCAGTTCCTTGACAGATACGCAGTATTTT.

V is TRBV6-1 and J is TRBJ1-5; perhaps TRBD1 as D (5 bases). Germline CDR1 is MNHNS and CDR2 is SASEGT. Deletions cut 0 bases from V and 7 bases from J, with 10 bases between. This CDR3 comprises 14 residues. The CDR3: CASSEAQAVQPQHF. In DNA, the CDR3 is TGTGCCAGCAGTGAAGCACAGGCGGTGCAGCCCCAGCATTTT.

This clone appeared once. CDR3 sequence (DNA): TGCGCCAGCAGTGGATCAGGGCTTGGGGAGCAGTACTTC. This gives the protein CASSGSGLGEQYF. The genes are TRBV5-1 and TRBJ2-7; a possible D gene is TRBD1 (5 bases). V dropped 5 bases and J dropped 7 bases, with 16 bases sitting between them. The CDR3 runs 13 residues. The germline CDR1 and CDR2 sequences are SGHRS and YFSETQ.

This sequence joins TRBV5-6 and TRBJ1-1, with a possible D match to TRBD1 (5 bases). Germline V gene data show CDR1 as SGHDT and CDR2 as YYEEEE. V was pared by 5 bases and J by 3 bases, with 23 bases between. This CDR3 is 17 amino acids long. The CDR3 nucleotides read TGTGCCAGCAGGCTCGGAGAGCTTCGTTTGGGGGACACTGAAGCTTTCTTT. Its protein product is CASRLGELRLGDTEAFF.

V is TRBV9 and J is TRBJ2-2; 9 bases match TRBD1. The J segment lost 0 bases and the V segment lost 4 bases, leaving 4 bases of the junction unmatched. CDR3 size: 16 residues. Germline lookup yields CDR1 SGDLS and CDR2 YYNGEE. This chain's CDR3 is CASSLGQGTNTGELFF. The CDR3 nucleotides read TGTGCCAGCAGCTTAGGACAGGGGACGAACACCGGGGAGCTGTTTTTT.

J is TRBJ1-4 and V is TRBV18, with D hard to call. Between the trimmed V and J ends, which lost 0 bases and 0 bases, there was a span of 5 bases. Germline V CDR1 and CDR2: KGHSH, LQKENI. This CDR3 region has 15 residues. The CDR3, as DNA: TGTGCCAGCTCACCACCGAGGTCAACTAATGAAAAACTGTTTTTT. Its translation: CASSPPRSTNEKLFF.